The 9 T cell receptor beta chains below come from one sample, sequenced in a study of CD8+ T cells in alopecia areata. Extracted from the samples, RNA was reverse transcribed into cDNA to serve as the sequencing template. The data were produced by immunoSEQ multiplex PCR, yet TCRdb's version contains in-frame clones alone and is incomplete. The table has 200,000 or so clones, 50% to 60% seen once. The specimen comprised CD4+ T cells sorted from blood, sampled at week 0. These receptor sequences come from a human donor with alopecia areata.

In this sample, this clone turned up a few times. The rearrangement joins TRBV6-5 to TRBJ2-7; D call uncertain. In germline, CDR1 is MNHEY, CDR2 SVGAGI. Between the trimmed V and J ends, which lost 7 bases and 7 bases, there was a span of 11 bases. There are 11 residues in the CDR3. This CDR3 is CASTDSAEQYF. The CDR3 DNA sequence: TGTGCCAGCACCGACTCTGCGGAGCAGTACTTC.

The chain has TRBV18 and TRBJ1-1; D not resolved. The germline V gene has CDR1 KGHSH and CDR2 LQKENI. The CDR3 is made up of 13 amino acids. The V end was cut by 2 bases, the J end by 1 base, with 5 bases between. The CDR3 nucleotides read TGTGCCAGCTCACCAACGACGAACACTGAAGCTTTCTTT. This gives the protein CASSPTTNTEAFF.

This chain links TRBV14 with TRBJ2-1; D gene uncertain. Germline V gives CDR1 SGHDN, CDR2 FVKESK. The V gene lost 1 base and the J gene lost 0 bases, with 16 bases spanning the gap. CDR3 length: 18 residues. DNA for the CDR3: TGTGCCAGCAGCCAAGGCGTAAGGGCCAAGTCCTCCTACAATGAGCAGTTCTTC. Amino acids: CASSQGVRAKSSYNEQFF.

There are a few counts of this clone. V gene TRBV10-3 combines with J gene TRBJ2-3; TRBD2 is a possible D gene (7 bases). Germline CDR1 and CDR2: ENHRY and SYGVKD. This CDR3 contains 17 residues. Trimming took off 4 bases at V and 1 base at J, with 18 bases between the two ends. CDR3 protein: CAISVRGGVVGTDTQYF. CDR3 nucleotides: TGTGCCATCAGTGTGAGGGGGGGTGTGGTTGGCACAGATACGCAGTATTTT.

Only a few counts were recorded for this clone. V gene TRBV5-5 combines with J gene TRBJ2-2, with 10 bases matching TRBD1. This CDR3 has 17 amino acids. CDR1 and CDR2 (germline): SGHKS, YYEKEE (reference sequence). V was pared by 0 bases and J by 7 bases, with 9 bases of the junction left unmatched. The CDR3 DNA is TGTGCCAGCAGCTTGGCCGGGACAGGGGCGCTACGCGGGGAGCTGTTTTTT. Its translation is CASSLAGTGALRGELFF.

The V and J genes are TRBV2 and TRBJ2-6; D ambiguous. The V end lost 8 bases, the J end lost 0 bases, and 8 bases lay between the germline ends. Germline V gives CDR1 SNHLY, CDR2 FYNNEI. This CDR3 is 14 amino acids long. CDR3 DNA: TGTGCCAGCGGGCCGAGCTCTGGGGCCAACGTCCTGACTTTC. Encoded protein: CASGPSSGANVLTF.

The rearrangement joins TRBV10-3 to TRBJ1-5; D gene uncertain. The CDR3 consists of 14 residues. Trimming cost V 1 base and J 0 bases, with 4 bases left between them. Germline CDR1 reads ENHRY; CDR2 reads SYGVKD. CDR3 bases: TGTGCCATCAGTGAGTTGGGTAGCAATCAGCCCCAGCATTTT. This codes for CAISELGSNQPQHF.

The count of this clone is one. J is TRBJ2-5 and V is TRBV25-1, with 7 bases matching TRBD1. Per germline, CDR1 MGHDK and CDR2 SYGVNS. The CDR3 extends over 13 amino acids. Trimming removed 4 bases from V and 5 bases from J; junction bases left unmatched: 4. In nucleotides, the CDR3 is TGTGCCAGCAGTGTTCAGGGGGTGGAGACCCAGTACTTC. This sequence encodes CASSVQGVETQYF.

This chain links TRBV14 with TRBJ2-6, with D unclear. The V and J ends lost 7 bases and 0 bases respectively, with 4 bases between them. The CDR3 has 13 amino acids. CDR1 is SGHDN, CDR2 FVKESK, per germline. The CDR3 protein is CASKNSGANVLTF. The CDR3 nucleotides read TGTGCCAGCAAGAACTCTGGGGCCAACGTCCTGACTTTC.